The 14 T cell receptor beta chains below all came from one sample that was sequenced in a study of low-dose radiotherapy and immunotherapy resistance in tumors. Time point indicated: before trial treatment. Gene-specific TRAV and TRBV primers were used for first-strand cDNA, covering alpha and beta chains. Amplification, which lasted 15 to 20 PCR cycles, used a constant-region primer and V-primer adapter to amplify TCRs. Each CDR3 protein gets one entry after TCRdb re-called the reads with MiXCR. This sample yields more than 50,000 distinct CDR3 sequences, of which 20% to 25% are seen a single time; 5.7% belongs to the top ten. Sequenced material: PBMCs, taken before treatment. These receptors were taken from a male donor with prostate cancer.

In its sample, this clonotype was seen a few times. The chain employs TRBV6-2 or TRBV6-3 and TRBJ2-2; maybe TRBD2 (7 bases). The CDR3 covers 17 residues. Germline V gene lookup returns CDR1 MNHEY and CDR2 SVGEGT. V gave up 5 bases and J gave up 0 bases, with 16 bases separating them. In DNA form, the CDR3 reads TGTGCCAGCAGTATAGGGGGGAGGGCGACGAACACCGGGGAGCTGTTTTTT. Protein: CASSIGGRATNTGELFF.

In this sample, this clonotype turned up a few times. The CDR3 coding sequence is TGTGCCAGCACTCTGGGGGGGGGCCACACTGAAGCTTTCTTT. Its translation: CASTLGGGHTEAFF. The chain is built from TRBV28 and TRBJ1-1, with D possibly TRBD1 on 6 matching bases. V was cut by 7 bases and J by 3 bases, with 15 bases left in between. Germline V lookup: CDR1 MDHEN, CDR2 SYDVKM. This CDR3 region has 14 residues.

This clonotype was detected ten times or more. This rearrangement joins TRBV4-2 to TRBJ1-6; 7 positions agree with TRBD1. CDR1 is LGHNA and CDR2 is YNFKEQ in the germline V gene. The CDR3 is 19 residues long. The V gene end was trimmed by 0 bases and the J gene end by 5 bases; junction bases not matched to a gene: 13. DNA of the CDR3: TGTGCCAGCAGCCAAGATAGGACTCCGGGACAGACTAATAATTCACCCCTCCACTTT. Translation: CASSQDRTPGQTNNSPLHF.

Points on this clonotype: A junction boundary mismatches the germline segment, possibly from a read error. The chain employs TRBV5-1 and TRBJ2-3, with a tentative D call TRBD2 (6 bases). The V gene's germline CDR1 is SGHRS and CDR2 YFSETQ. The CDR3 contains 14 residues. This CDR3 is CASSLEGPNPFRYF. CDR3 sequence (DNA): TGCGCCAGCAGTTTGGAGGGGCCAAATCCGTTTCGGTATTTT.

This sequence joins TRBV19 and TRBJ2-2; D ambiguous. The CDR3 spans 14 residues. The germline V gene encodes CDR1 LNHDA and CDR2 SQIVND (reference sequence). The V gene lost 0 bases and the J gene lost 1 base, with 3 bases spanning the gap. As DNA, the CDR3 is TGTGCCAGTAGTATAGAGGGGAACACCGGGGAGCTGTTTTTT. Amino acid sequence: CASSIEGNTGELFF. Full variable domain (rest looked up from reference TRBV19 and TRBJ2-2): DGGITQSPKYLFRKEGQNVTLSCEQNLNHDAMYWYRQDPGQGLRLIYYSQIVNDFQKGDIAEGYSVSREKKESFPLTVTSAQKNPTAFYLCASSIEGNTGELFFGEGSRLTVL.

In its sample, this clonotype was seen many times. This chain uses TRBV19 with TRBJ2-3; D perhaps matches TRBD2 (6 bases). Germline CDR1 reads LNHDA; CDR2 reads SQIVND (reference sequence). The V gene lost 3 bases and the J gene lost 4 bases, with 26 bases spanning the gap. The CDR3 loop spans 19 amino acids. CDR3 residues: CASSMSGLSQGPGADTQYF. The CDR3 nucleotides read TGTGCCAGTAGTATGTCTGGTCTTAGCCAGGGTCCGGGGGCAGATACGCAGTATTTT.

The rearrangement joins TRBV4-2 to TRBJ2-1; 8 nucleotides line up with TRBD1. The V and J ends lost 4 bases and 3 bases, in that order; junction bases with no gene match: 2. Germline CDR1 reads LGHNA; CDR2 reads YNFKEQ. The CDR3 length is 14 residues. CDR3 in amino acids: CASSPGQGYNEQFF. In DNA form, the CDR3 reads TGTGCCAGCAGCCCAGGACAGGGCTACAATGAGCAGTTCTTC.

This clonotype was picked up many times. The chain joins TRBV5-6 to TRBJ2-7, with TRBD2 matching 13 bases. This CDR3 has 14 amino acids. V lost 3 bases to trimming and J lost 5 bases; unmatched junction nucleotides: 2. Germline V CDR1 and CDR2: SGHDT, YYEEEE. The CDR3 loop is CASSWTSGSHEQYF. CDR3 in DNA: TGTGCCAGCAGCTGGACTAGCGGGAGCCACGAGCAGTACTTC.

This clonotype was counted at least ten times. V gene TRBV5-1 combines with J gene TRBJ1-5, with no clear D. V was shortened by 0 bases and J by 4 bases, with 11 bases between the two germline ends. From germline, CDR1 is SGHRS and CDR2 YFSETQ. CDR3 length: 15 residues. The CDR3 coding sequence is TGCGCCAGCAGCTTGGATAACAGCCAGAATCAGCCCCAGCATTTT. Residues: CASSLDNSQNQPQHF.

Of note for this clonotype: A far larger clone differs by one base, so this is likely a read error. The J gene is TRBJ2-7, the V gene TRBV6-1; 7 bases fit TRBD1. The CDR3 loop spans 16 amino acids. The V and J ends lost 7 bases and 7 bases, in that order; junction bases with no gene match: 19. Germline-derived CDR1 and CDR2 are MNHNS and SASEGT. CDR3 sequence: CASTLTTDRPRNEQYF. The CDR3 coding sequence is TGTGCCAGCACCCTAACGACGGACAGGCCGCGCAATGAGCAGTACTTC.

This clonotype was detected many times. The chain recombines TRBV7-9 with TRBJ2-1, with 10 bases aligning to TRBD2. V dropped 11 bases and J dropped 4; count of bases not matched to a gene: 26. Germline V gene lookup returns CDR1 SEHNR and CDR2 FQNEAQ (reference sequence). The CDR3 is made up of 20 amino acids. The CDR3 DNA sequence: TGTGCCTTGGGCGGGTGGGCCTTACTAGCGGGGAGTGATAAGTACAATGAGCAGTTCTTC. Translation gives CALGGWALLAGSDKYNEQFF.

This clonotype came up many times. This chain uses TRBV6-2 or TRBV6-3 with TRBJ2-7; TRBD1 matches 9 bases. J lost 0 bases, V lost 5 bases, and 5 bases had no gene match. Germline loops: CDR1 MNHEY, CDR2 SVGEGT. The CDR3 runs 15 residues. CDR3 in DNA: TGTGCCAGCAGTGACAGGGGGGTAAGCTCCTACGAGCAGTACTTC. It codes for CASSDRGVSSYEQYF.

In this sample, this clonotype is medium-sized. The CDR3 DNA sequence: TGTGCCAGCAGTTTTTTGGACAGCCGCTATGGCTACACCTTC. Translating gives CASSFLDSRYGYTF. This chain connects TRBV28 to TRBJ1-2; a possible D gene is TRBD1 (6 bases). Germline loops: CDR1 MDHEN, CDR2 SYDVKM. The CDR3 spans 14 residues. Trimming removed 3 bases at V and 4 bases at J, with 12 bases between.

As regards this clonotype: One base away lies a much larger clone, so this may be a sequencing read error. V usage is TRBV20-1 and J usage is TRBJ2-7, with TRBD1 as a possible D gene (5 bases). The germline V gene encodes CDR1 DFQATT and CDR2 SNEGSKA (reference sequence). The V end was cut by 3 bases, the J end by 5 bases, with 11 bases between. This CDR3 is built from 12 residues. The CDR3 protein is CSARVQDNEQYF. The CDR3 DNA sequence: TGCAGTGCTAGGGTACAGGATAACGAGCAGTACTTC.